This is a list of T cell receptor beta chains from one sample in a study of STAT5B mutations in CD4+ large granular lymphocyte leukemia. Produced via immunoSEQ multiplex PCR; TCRdb's table is partial and in-frame only. Found here are 30,000 to 40,000 clones, just over 75% of them singletons; the top ten hold roughly 7%. Source material: CD4+ T cells from blood buffy coats. These receptors were obtained from a human donor in good health. CDR3s leave out the opening cysteine and the closing phenylalanine or tryptophan.

J,V,CDR3
TRBJ1-1,TRBV18,ASSPRDRGATEAF
TRBJ2-3,TRBV18,ASSPGPRTDTQY
TRBJ1-2,TRBV6-1,ASSSGTGNYGYT
TRBJ1-1,TRBV7-7,ASSLREDTEAF
TRBJ2-2,TRBV5-6,ASSPAGLGRNTGELF
TRBJ1-5,TRBV7-9,ASSLGTLKPQH
TRBJ2-2,TRBV7-2,ASSLVGGSPMRELF
TRBJ1-1,TRBV5-6,ASSRRDRGTNTEAF
TRBJ1-1,TRBV14,ASSHGQNTEAF
TRBJ1-2,TRBV6-1,ASSGDRDRGYT
TRBJ2-5,TRBV18,ASSGDRQETQY
TRBJ1-4,TRBV2,ASSEWGAPAEKLF
TRBJ2-4,TRBV18,ASSPGVNIQY
TRBJ1-1,TRBV18,ASSDGTNTEAF
TRBJ1-1,TRBV7-9,ASSLHTENTEAF
TRBJ2-6,TRBV7-8,ASSAAGAIGGANVLT
TRBJ2-7,TRBV6-1,ASSEMWNRGEYEQY
TRBJ2-1,TRBV11-2,ATRGGVEQF
TRBJ1-1,TRBV10-2,ASNERVTEAF
TRBJ2-7,TRBV10-2,ASSFQGDEQY
TRBJ1-2,TRBV18,ASSPLTGPDYGYT
TRBJ2-1,TRBV7-3,ASSPRGYNEQF
TRBJ2-7,TRBV5-8,ASSFTRSPSYEQY
TRBJ1-2,TRBV7-2,ASSSGQGYYGYT
TRBJ1-4,TRBV5-5,ASSSDRRTNEKLF
TRBJ2-5,TRBV13,ASSLAVSTAFQETQY
TRBJ1-2,TRBV7-6,ASSPQVQGGLYGYT
TRBJ1-1,TRBV10-3,AISESDRTNTEAF
TRBJ1-1,TRBV5-6,ASSKDRGGIMWTEAF
TRBJ1-1,TRBV20-1,SASQAEAF
TRBJ2-3,TRBV5-1,ASSLGTSGSSGGDTQY
TRBJ1-1,TRBV12-5,ASGLRDRVSMGAF
TRBJ2-7,TRBV9,ASSETGRSEQY
TRBJ1-2,TRBV6-4,ASSDSGPYGYT
TRBJ2-7,TRBV19,ASSIGAGVRSYEQY
TRBJ2-3,TRBV7-2,ASSLSRTDTQY
TRBJ2-2,TRBV27,ASMYRSGELF
TRBJ2-6,TRBV18,ASSPPKKPGGANVLT
TRBJ2-2,TRBV5-4,ASSLEARNTGELF
TRBJ2-5,TRBV15,ATSVPDRGLKGTQY
TRBJ2-1,TRBV5-5,ASSLVAHYNEQF
TRBJ2-2,TRBV7-8,ASSLAIVGGELF
TRBJ1-4,TRBV9,ASSPLGSATNEKLF
TRBJ2-2,TRBV9,ASSVAMDWRGGTGELF
TRBJ2-5,TRBV2,ASSEAYRGWETQY
TRBJ1-1,TRBV2,ASSVLTTGAGAEAF
TRBJ2-7,TRBV25-1,ASSQRGQFGSGEQY
TRBJ2-7,TRBV6-1,ASSEFGALPTYEQY
TRBJ2-2,TRBV19,ASSIRSGRNTGELF
TRBJ2-3,TRBV27,ASSPRQGARDTQY
TRBJ1-1,TRBV10-3,AISYGQGGTEAF
TRBJ1-6,TRBV5-6,ASSLTGNSPLH
TRBJ2-7,TRBV7-2,ASGIAGGLRYEQY
TRBJ1-2,TRBV6-5,ASSPIWVHGYT
TRBJ1-1,TRBV27,ASSREGRGTEAF
TRBJ1-1,TRBV2,ASSERGYEAF
TRBJ2-7,TRBV19,ASSISRFYEQY
TRBJ2-1,TRBV4-1,ASSQGPRASGYNEQF